This T cell receptor (beta chain) was sequenced during a study of long-term antiretroviral therapy in people with HIV. The CDR3 is 16 amino acids. Germline CDR1 SGHTA, CDR2 FQGNSA. Trimming cost V 7 bases and J 2 bases; bases outside gene matches: 11. Researchers ran immunoSEQ v3.0 at survey level. The table came from immunoSEQ multiplex PCR; TCRdb's copy has only in-frame clones and leaves some out. This repertoire shows approximately 16,000 clones, around nine tenths found once; its top ten account for roughly 15%. The origin of this receptor is a woman in her twenties or thirties with HIV. The sequencing here drew on unsorted PBMCs, taken more than 2.2 years before starting antiretroviral therapy. This sequence joins TRBV7-2 and TRBJ2-7; 10 positions match TRBD1. This CDR3 is CASTWGGGTGAYEQYF. The CDR3, as DNA: TGTGCCAGCACCTGGGGGGGAGGGACAGGGGCCTACGAGCAGTACTTC.